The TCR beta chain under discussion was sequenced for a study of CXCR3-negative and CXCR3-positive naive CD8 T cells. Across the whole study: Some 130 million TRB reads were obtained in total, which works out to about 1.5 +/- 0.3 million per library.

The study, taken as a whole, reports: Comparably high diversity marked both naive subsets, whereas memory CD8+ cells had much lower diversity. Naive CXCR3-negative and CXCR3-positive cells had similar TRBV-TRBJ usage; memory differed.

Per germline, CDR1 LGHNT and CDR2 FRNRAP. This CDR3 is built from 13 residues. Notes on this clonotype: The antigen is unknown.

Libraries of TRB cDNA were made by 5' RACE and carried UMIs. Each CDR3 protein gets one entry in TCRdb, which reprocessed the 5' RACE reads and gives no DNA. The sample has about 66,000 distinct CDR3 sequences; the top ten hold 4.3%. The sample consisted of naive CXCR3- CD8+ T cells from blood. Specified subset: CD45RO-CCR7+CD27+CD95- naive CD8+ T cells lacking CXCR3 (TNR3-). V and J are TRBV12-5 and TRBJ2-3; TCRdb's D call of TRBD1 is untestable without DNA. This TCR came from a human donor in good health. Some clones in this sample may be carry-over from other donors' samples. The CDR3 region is CASGGGITDTQYF.